This T cell receptor (beta chain) originates from a study of shared clonotypes between healthy human individuals (dated by TCRdb to about 2020). Notes on the research overall: Three men and a couple of women, aged 18 to 49 years, made up the cohort. Between about 0.85 and 10 billion PBMCs per donor were obtained by leukapheresis. For each donor, CD4 naive and CD4 memory were each given three plates, CD8 naive was given two plates, and CD8 memory was given one plate. Blood TCR repertoires of five healthy adults were deeply sequenced to estimate repertoire size and the extent of clonotype sharing between individuals. To increase sequencing depth and limit assay-specific biases, different laboratories used diverse techniques to prepare libraries and sequence TCR repertoires.

CD8 naive samples consisted of CD45RO-negative cells that were positively selected for CCR7, yielding a CD45RA+CCR7+ population without TemRA cells. Donors were healthy HIV-negative adults with no recently reported acute infections or vaccinations. Every donor was a Caucasian adult living in Nashville, Tennessee, USA. After blood collection by leukapheresis, PBMCs were isolated using Ficoll-Histopaque density gradient centrifugation and then cryopreserved in the vapor phase of liquid nitrogen. Analytical flow cytometry was used to check the purity and quantity of each magnetically sorted T cell population. Genomic DNA was isolated from every sorted fraction and measured by UV absorbance on a Nanodrop 2000c. The CDR3 spans 16 residues, from the cysteine through the phenylalanine. CDR3 DNA only is kept here, 48 bases in frame from base 1. From V the trimming removes 1 base and from J it removes 4 bases, while the gene matches leave 6 bases of the junction unaccounted for. The germline V gene (reference sequence) specifies SGHKS as CDR1 and YYEKEE as CDR2.

Using the deep immunoSEQ assay, TCR CDR3 regions were amplified from genomic DNA by multiplex PCR. Genomic DNA extracted from each cell subset was distributed evenly over all wells of several immunoSEQ 96-well plates, and each plate served as one replicate. Each replicate PCR for sorted subsets received around 200 ng genomic DNA, equal to 28,000 or so T cell genomes. Purified libraries were measured with a Qubit 3.0 fluorometer, size-checked on a Bioanalyzer 2100, and measured again with the KAPA Library Quantification kit. Every immunoSEQ 96-well plate was sequenced on a dedicated single-read 150-cycle Illumina NextSeq 550 flow cell. The paper's processing steps were these. Because only junctional sequences without quality scores were contained in the immunoSEQ output, filtering matching that applied to full-length reads could not be performed. To assign V/J genes and CDR3, sequences were annotated using PyIR, a Python wrapper for IgBLAST v1.9, with IMGT germline references. Reads with weak V/J assignments (E-value above 1e-6), missing CDR3, stop codons, out-of-frame junctions, or ambiguous translated residues were removed. V3J clonotypes were defined as sequences sharing the same inferred V gene, J gene, and CDR3 amino acid sequence. To compute the percentage overlap between repertoires, the number of shared unique clonotypes was divided by the size of the smaller repertoire. Repertoire richness was assessed with RTK rarefaction, the Chao1 estimator, and Recon v2.1 estimates of unobserved clonotypes. For all TCRbeta clonotypes obtained by the gDNA method from a few donors, generation probabilities were computed with OLGA. TCRdb carries this immuneACCESS record with in-frame sequences only. Its versions omit some clonotypes, under half of them owing to an unresolved V gene in the studies checked, with the rest unexplained. D and trimming were read from the DNA, whereas the V and J calls and clone size are those reported in that table. In all, the sample holds 2 million or so clones, and about 95% of those were seen once. The ten largest clones take up 0.85% to 1.3% of the sample.

Findings and caveats that apply to the study as a whole: Compared with non-shared clonotypes, clonotypes shared by all four sorted-subset donors had higher generation probabilities. Based on pairwise subsampling, the degree of clonotype sharing among donors was expected to be affected by sequencing depth. Rarefaction of sorted-subset datasets indicated incomplete sequencing despite the large sequencing depth. Across a handful of donors, approximately 5% of naive CD4, roughly 3.5% of naive CD8, about 2.3% of memory CD4, and 0.4% to 0.45% of memory CD8 clonotypes were shared. The genetic and exposure-history diversity represented was limited by the small number of donors. Naive subsets generally had larger estimated clonotype richness than memory subsets did. Sampling was limited to blood, and TCR repertoires in tissue likely differ from TCR repertoires in blood.

In its sample, this clone was seen once. Its cognate antigen has yet to be identified. No much larger clone is present one base from it, and per-base qualities are unavailable. The chain uses TRBV5-5 and TRBJ1-5; TRBD1 agrees with 9 junctional bases. Sequencing was performed on naive CD8+ T cells sorted from blood. The sample's cell subset or site label, in plain terms: CD45RA+CCR7+. The sequence was obtained from a man younger than 30 in good health. In nucleotide form, the sequence is TGTGCCAGCAGCTTGACAGGGGGCGGAGGAAATCAGCCCCAGCATTTT. It translates as CASSLTGGGGNQPQHF.